This T cell receptor (beta chain) was sequenced during a study of OX40 agonist ivuxolimab in advanced cancers. Notes on the research overall: The costimulatory receptor OX40 (CD134) was targeted by ivuxolimab, a fully human IgG2 agonistic monoclonal antibody. Intravenous ivuxolimab was administered to patients every 2 weeks at six dose levels: 0.01, 0.1, 0.3, 1.5, 3 and 10 mg/kg. Among the approximately 54 dose-escalation patients, around 19 had hepatocellular carcinoma, roughly 15 melanoma, 9 renal cell carcinoma and 9 head and neck cancer. In the dose-escalation cohort, 75% to 85% of patients were male, and the mean age was 60 years with a range of roughly 23 to 79. Patients were allowed to have had prior anti-PD-1, anti-PD-L1 or anti-CTLA-4 therapy, and 30% to 40% of the dose-escalation patients had been treated with checkpoint inhibitors. Partial responses occurred in three dose-escalation patients, of whom one had hepatocellular carcinoma and two had cutaneous melanoma. Peripheral TCRbeta sequencing aimed to test whether ivuxolimab altered TCR sequence diversity and caused clonal T-cell expansion. The paper covers the monotherapy dose-escalation part of the phase I ivuxolimab trial, which included N of about 50 patients.

For sequencing of the TCRbeta CDR3 region, genomic DNA was extracted from the sorted cells. The immunoSEQ Assay was used to sequence the TCRbeta CDR3 regions. What TCRdb holds here is the immuneACCESS table cut down to in-frame rearrangements. Part of the clones is not present; checked against another copy, under half of the missing clones reflect an unresolved V gene, and the others are unexplained. This sample is represented by around 80,000 clones; roughly 87% of them were singletons. The ten largest clones represent roughly 3.1% of the sample. Patients with a history of autoimmune disease or receiving systemic immunosuppression were excluded from the trial. Peripheral blood for TCR sequencing was collected from all dose cohorts at baseline, on cycle 4 day 1, and on cycle 7 day 1. The samples were taken from a phase I, first-in-human, multicenter, open-label dose-escalation trial of ivuxolimab. Adults with locally advanced or metastatic head and neck squamous cell, hepatocellular, melanoma or renal cell carcinoma were enrolled in the trial. Before TCR sequencing, CD4+ and CD8+ T cells were separately sorted from peripheral blood.

What the work shows at the level of the full study, not this receptor alone: Low levels of normalized T-cell clonal expansion were also shown by some nonresponding patients. The antigen specificity of the peripheral T cells that underwent clonal expansion was not determined. In the 0.1-3.0 mg/kg groups, partial responders were among the patients with the lowest normalized peripheral clonal expansion, particularly in CD8+ T cells. At doses of 0.1 to 3.0 mg/kg, clonal expansion of both CD4+ and CD8+ T cells in blood was seen between baseline and week 6. On average, CD8+ T cells showed more expanded clones than CD4+ T cells after ivuxolimab.

About this clone: Its recognized antigen is unknown. Base qualities were left out, and no much larger clone turns up one base away.

The starting material was CD4+ or CD8+ T cells sorted from blood, obtained in a trial of the OX40 agonist ivuxolimab. The receptor comes from an adult with an advanced solid tumor such as melanoma, head and neck, liver or kidney cancer.

The CDR3 here reads CSGRGDRDGYTF. The base sequence is TGCAGCGGGAGAGGGGACAGGGATGGCTACACCTTC. The V and J segments used are TRBV29-1 and TRBJ1-2; TRBD1 fits 9 bases in the junction. Ends trimmed: V by 7 bases, J by 6 bases; bases unmatched to a gene: 6. The germline V gene gives CDR1 as SQVTM and CDR2 as ANQGSEA. From the cysteine through the phenylalanine, the CDR3 covers 12 amino acids. Only the CDR3 DNA is retained, 36 bases long and in frame from the first base. Where the CDR3 stops, the reference TRBV29-1 and TRBJ1-2 genes take over; the full variable domain is SAVISQKPSRDICQRGTSLTIQCQVDSQVTMMFWYRQQPGQSLTLIATANQGSEATYESGFVIDKFPISRPNLTFSTLTVSNMSPEDSSIYLCSGRGDRDGYTFGSGTRLTVV.